A single sample is the source of the 13 T cell receptor beta chains below, sequenced in a study of cytomegalovirus exposure and HLA in healthy donors. The PCR used 60 Vbeta and 13 Jbeta primers. Sequencing used immunoSEQ multiplex PCR; TCRdb keeps in-frame clones, though not all of them. The table records tens of thousands of clones, roughly three fifths of them present only once. Material for sequencing was PBMCs. Receptor source: a woman aged 30 to 39 in good health and CMV-seronegative.

The rearrangement joins TRBV11-1 to TRBJ1-5; TRBD1 agrees at 7 bases. Germline CDR1 is SGHAT and CDR2 is FQDESV (reference sequence). This CDR3 comprises 13 residues. The ends lost 5 bases at V and 6 bases at J; junction bases unmatched: 4. The CDR3 protein is CASSRRQGQPQHF. CDR3 sequence (DNA): TGTGCCAGCAGCCGTCGACAGGGTCAGCCCCAGCATTTT.

This clone was seen just once. The J gene is TRBJ2-2, the V gene TRBV7-2; D is ambiguous. Trimming removed 5 bases from V and 3 bases from J, with 7 bases in between. The CDR3 loop spans 13 amino acids. The germline V gene has CDR1 SGHTA and CDR2 FQGNSA. CDR3 DNA sequence: TGTGCCAGCAGCGTTCGTGACACCGGGGAGCTGTTTTTT. Translation: CASSVRDTGELFF.

This sequence joins TRBV4-3 and TRBJ2-1, with D maybe TRBD2 (6 bases). The V and J ends lost 4 bases and 3 bases respectively, with 13 bases between them. Per germline, CDR1 LGHNA and CDR2 YSLEER. CDR3 length equals 15 residues. The CDR3 reads CASSLEGLFYNEQFF. CDR3 in DNA: TGCGCCAGCAGCCTGGAGGGACTCTTCTACAATGAGCAGTTCTTC.

The CDR3 here is CASRSTGGPYNEQFF. For the CDR3, the DNA is TGTGCCAGCAGGTCTACAGGAGGGCCCTACAATGAGCAGTTCTTC. The chain joins TRBV6-5 to TRBJ2-1, with D maybe TRBD2 (6 bases). CDR1 MNHEY and CDR2 SVGAGI come from the germline V gene. The CDR3 is 15 amino acids. Trimming pared 6 bases from V and 2 bases from J, leaving 14 bases between.

This clone showed up just a few times. The chain links TRBV2 to TRBJ1-1; 8 nucleotides agree with TRBD1. The CDR3 extends over 14 amino acids. CDR1 and CDR2 (germline): SNHLY, FYNNEI. After removal of 5 bases from V and 5 bases from J, the junction contained 7 bases not matched to a gene. CDR3 in DNA: TGTGCCAGCAGTCTTACAGGGGGGAGGACTGAAGCTTTCTTT. This codes for CASSLTGGRTEAFF.

The chain carries TRBV5-5 and TRBJ2-7, with a weak D call TRBD2 (6 bases). Germline assignment: CDR1 SGHKS and CDR2 YYEKEE (reference sequence). CDR3 length: 14 residues. V lost 4 bases to trimming and J lost 0 bases, with 11 bases between them. The CDR3 region has the DNA TGTGCCAGCAGCGGGACTGGAAGCTCCTACGAGCAGTACTTC. Its translation is CASSGTGSSYEQYF.

The chain joins TRBV27 to TRBJ2-7, with TRBD1 matching 9 bases. The CDR3 spans 16 residues. Per germline, CDR1 MNHEY and CDR2 SMNVEV (reference sequence). The J segment lost 2 bases and the V segment lost 4 bases, leaving 9 bases of the junction unmatched. CDR3 region: CASSSGPGQGTYEQYF. DNA of the CDR3: TGTGCCAGCAGTTCGGGCCCGGGACAGGGTACCTACGAGCAGTACTTC.

The chain links TRBV28 to TRBJ1-5, with D unresolved. The length of the CDR3 is 15 residues. Germline V CDR1 and CDR2: MDHEN, SYDVKM. The V end lost 5 bases, the J end lost 0 bases, and 11 bases lay between the germline ends. The CDR3: CASSPHLNSNQPQHF. The CDR3, as DNA: TGTGCCAGCAGTCCCCACTTAAATAGCAATCAGCCCCAGCATTTT.

This rearrangement joins TRBV5-1 to TRBJ1-1; possible D gene TRBD1, 5 bases. The CDR3 has 13 amino acids. The germline CDR1 and CDR2 sequences are SGHRS and YFSETQ. The V gene lost 6 bases and the J gene lost 3 bases, with 12 bases spanning the gap. As DNA, the CDR3 is TGCGCCAGCAAGGGGAGGTCGGACACTGAAGCTTTCTTT. Protein: CASKGRSDTEAFF.

This clone was detected once. The chain combines TRBV2 with TRBJ2-7, with D tentatively TRBD2 (5 bases). CDR3 length: 11 residues. Trimming pared 8 bases from V and 5 bases from J, leaving 10 bases between. Per germline, CDR1 SNHLY and CDR2 FYNNEI. The chain's CDR3 is CASPAGDEQYF. CDR3 in DNA: TGTGCCAGCCCCGCGGGCGACGAGCAGTACTTC.

V usage is TRBV7-2 and J usage is TRBJ1-2; tentative D call: TRBD1 (6 bases). V lost 5 bases to trimming and J lost 6 bases, with 16 bases between them. Germline CDR1 SGHTA, CDR2 FQGNSA. This CDR3 region has 14 residues. CDR3 sequence: CASSPSGQKDGYTF. The DNA for the CDR3 is TGTGCCAGCAGCCCTAGTGGACAGAAAGATGGCTACACCTTC.

The chain has TRBV5-8 and TRBJ1-1, with D unclear. The ends were cut back, 1 base at V and 2 bases at J, with 15 bases in the middle. CDR1 is SGHTS and CDR2 is YDEGEE in the germline V gene. The CDR3 contains 16 residues. The CDR3 region is CASSLWSEGLNTEAFF. Here the CDR3 DNA reads TGTGCCAGCAGCTTGTGGTCTGAAGGACTAAACACTGAAGCTTTCTTT.

The chain joins TRBV5-1 to TRBJ2-1, with TRBD2 identical over 10 bases. The CDR3 is made up of 16 amino acids. J was trimmed by 8 bases and V by 1 base; bases with no gene match: 9. The V gene's germline CDR1 is SGHRS and CDR2 YFSETQ. The CDR3 sequence: CASSLPVASGSHEQFF. For the CDR3, the DNA is TGCGCCAGCAGCTTGCCGGTAGCTAGCGGGAGTCATGAGCAGTTCTTC. The full variable domain, its missing parts supplied by reference TRBV5-1 and TRBJ2-1, is KAGVTQTPRYLIKTRGQQVTLSCSPISGHRSVSWYQQTPGQGLQFLFEYFSETQRNKGNFPGRFSGRQFSNSRSEMNVSTLELGDSALYLCASSLPVASGSHEQFFGPGTRLTVL.